This TCR beta chain was identified during a study of ipilimumab plus nivolumab after autologous stem cell transplantation. Overall study context: The DLBCL cohort had primary refractory and relapsed disease, with 18-month progression-free survival of roughly 86% and 30%. Overall study findings and caveats: The authors say TCR, Treg and microbiome findings warrant further study.

Ipilimumab, 1 mg/kg, started 14 to 28 days after autologous transplant. In the case of this clone: Its antigen is unknown.

The CDR3 is made up of 14 amino acids. Germline V CDR1 and CDR2: SGHRS, YFSETQ. The V and J ends lost 1 base and 2 bases respectively, with 8 bases between them. Produced via immunoSEQ multiplex PCR; TCRdb's table is partial and in-frame only. The data contain roughly 15,000 clones, about 80% of them singletons. This receptor was identified in a male donor with diffuse large B-cell lymphoma. Sequencing used PBMCs, obtained in a trial of ipilimumab plus nivolumab as post-transplant consolidation. This chain links TRBV5-1 with TRBJ2-3, with D possibly matching TRBD2 (5 bases). The CDR3 nucleotides are TGCGCCAGCAGCTTGTGGGGAGTCACAGATACGCAGTATTTT. It encodes CASSLWGVTDTQYF.